The 19 T cell receptor beta chains given below trace back to one sample, sequenced in a study of blood T cells in healthy people across ages. Alongside a J-beta primer mix, a sample-barcoded 5' primer served in a second PCR lasting roughly 6 to 11 cycles. TCRdb reprocessed the 5' RACE reads with MiXCR, giving one entry per CDR3 protein. The table lists more than 500,000 distinct CDR3 sequences, 27% of them singletons. Material for sequencing was blood. The receptors originated from a woman aged 70-85 years in good health.

The rearrangement joins TRBV20-1 to TRBJ2-3, with D tentatively TRBD2 (5 bases). This CDR3 has 14 residues. CDR1 is DFQATT, CDR2 SNEGSKA, per germline (reference sequence). V lost 3 bases and J lost 2, with 12 bases in between. The CDR3 sequence is CSARGRDDTDTQYF. The CDR3 region has the DNA TGCAGTGCTAGGGGTCGGGATGACACAGATACGCAGTATTTT.

The chain is built from TRBV11-2 and TRBJ1-5, with TRBD1 as a possible D gene (5 bases). The CDR3 spans 14 residues. Germline V CDR1 and CDR2: SGHAT, FQNNGV. V dropped 5 bases and J dropped 3 bases, with 11 bases sitting between them. CDR3 residues: CASSPVGTNQPQHF. The CDR3 nucleotides read TGTGCCAGCAGCCCTGTGGGGACCAATCAGCCCCAGCATTTT.

This chain links TRBV20-1 with TRBJ1-3; TRBD1 is a possible D gene (5 bases). This CDR3 has 14 amino acids. V lost 3 bases to trimming and J lost 7 bases, with 16 bases between them. CDR1 is DFQATT, CDR2 SNEGSKA, per germline (reference sequence). CDR3 nucleotides: TGCAGTGCTAGTCCTGGATCAGGGACGAACACCATATATTTT. As protein: CSASPGSGTNTIYF.

This clonotype was detected only a few times. The V call is TRBV6-1, the J call TRBJ2-1; D possibly corresponds to TRBD1 (5 bases). Germline V gives CDR1 MNHNS, CDR2 SASEGT. Trimming took off 5 bases at V and 0 bases at J, with 14 bases between the two ends. This CDR3 has 16 amino acids. CDR3 amino acids: CASSTTQGSSYNEQFF. CDR3 bases: TGTGCCAGCAGTACAACCCAGGGTAGCTCCTACAATGAGCAGTTCTTC.

This clonotype was recorded a few times. Compared with germline, one end of the junction differs, possibly owing to a read error. The chain links TRBV20-1 to TRBJ1-2, with 7 bases that match TRBD1. Germline CDR1 reads DFQATT; CDR2 reads SNEGSKA (reference sequence). The CDR3 has 12 residues. This CDR3 reads CSARGDSYGYTF. CDR3 DNA sequence: TGCAGTGCAAGAGGGGACAGCTATGGCTACACCTTC.

The sample holds a few counts of this clonotype. J is TRBJ1-6 and V is TRBV4-2; the D gene is possibly TRBD1 (5 bases). V lost 4 bases to trimming and J lost 9 bases, with 25 bases between them. CDR3 length: 18 amino acids. CDR1 and CDR2 (germline): LGHNA, YNFKEQ. The chain's CDR3 is CASSRQTPREHTSSPLHF. The CDR3 bases are TGTGCCAGCAGCCGACAGACCCCCAGGGAGCATACGAGTTCACCCCTCCACTTT.

V is TRBV27 and J is TRBJ1-4, with D maybe TRBD1 (5 bases). The ends were cut back, 7 bases at V and 6 bases at J, with 24 bases in the middle. The V gene's germline CDR1 is MNHEY and CDR2 SMNVEV (reference sequence). CDR3 length: 17 amino acids. Here the CDR3 reads CASIRGGDDIRDEKLFF. The DNA for the CDR3 is TGTGCCAGCATTAGAGGAGGGGACGACATTCGGGATGAAAAACTGTTTTTT.

The chain has TRBV12-3 or TRBV12-4 and TRBJ2-5; tentatively, D is TRBD1 or TRBD2 (5 bases each). The V end lost 6 bases, the J end lost 1 base, and 9 bases lay between the germline ends. The CDR3 runs 13 residues. The CDR3 DNA reads TGTGCCAGCAGGATCGGGACCCAAGAGACCCAGTACTTC. This codes for CASRIGTQETQYF.

This clonotype appeared a few times. This rearrangement joins TRBV20-1 to TRBJ1-2; 7 nucleotides agree with TRBD1. The CDR3 has 13 amino acids. Germline CDR1 is DFQATT and CDR2 is SNEGSKA (reference sequence). The V segment lost 5 bases and the J segment 2 bases; nucleotides outside the gene matches: 5. The CDR3 reads CSARQGANYGYTF. In DNA, the CDR3 is TGCAGTGCTCGACAGGGTGCCAACTATGGCTACACCTTC.

The V call is TRBV5-1, the J call TRBJ1-4, with TRBD1 as a possible D gene (5 bases). CDR3 size: 17 residues. Looked up from germline, CDR1 is SGHRS and CDR2 is YFSETQ. V lost 0 bases, J lost 0 bases, and 12 bases lay in between. The CDR3 loop is CASSLVGTMATNEKLFF. The CDR3 coding sequence is TGCGCCAGCAGCTTGGTAGGGACTATGGCAACTAATGAAAAACTGTTTTTT. The full variable domain, with the rest looked up from reference TRBV5-1 and TRBJ1-4, is KAGVTQTPRYLIKTRGQQVTLSCSPISGHRSVSWYQQTPGQGLQFLFEYFSETQRNKGNFPGRFSGRQFSNSRSEMNVSTLELGDSALYLCASSLVGTMATNEKLFFGSGTQLSVL.

As regards this clonotype: A junction boundary mismatches the germline segment, possibly from a read error. The rearrangement uses TRBV29-1 and TRBJ2-1; 9 bases are shared with TRBD2. Per the germline V gene, CDR1 is SQVTM and CDR2 is ANQGSEA. This CDR3 has 16 amino acids. In nucleotides, the CDR3 is TGCGGCGTTGAAAGGGCGGCGGGGGGGTCCTACAATGAGCAGTTCTTC. Residues: CGVERAAGGSYNEQFF.

This clonotype appeared a few times. The chain is built from TRBV5-1 and TRBJ1-5; D gene uncertain. Trimming stripped 0 bases from V and 5 bases from J, with 6 bases between. There are 13 residues in the CDR3. The germline gives CDR1 SGHRS, CDR2 YFSETQ. The CDR3 bases are TGCGCCAGCAGCTTGGAGGTAGATCAGCCCCAGCATTTT. Protein product: CASSLEVDQPQHF.

The chain combines TRBV6-2 or TRBV6-3 with TRBJ2-4, with D perhaps matching TRBD1 (6 bases). V lost 8 bases to trimming and J lost 0 bases, with 20 bases between them. Germline loops: CDR1 MNHEY, CDR2 SVGEGT. The CDR3 is 17 residues long. CDR3: CASSHARGRIAKNIQYF. DNA of the CDR3: TGTGCCAGCTCGCACGCAAGGGGGAGAATAGCCAAAAACATTCAGTACTTC.

This chain joins TRBV11-2 and TRBJ2-5, with 12 bases fitting TRBD1. The germline V gene encodes CDR1 SGHAT and CDR2 FQNNGV. V dropped 5 bases and J dropped 6; count of bases not matched to a gene: 7. This CDR3 region has 15 residues. CDR3 coding DNA: TGTGCCAGCAGCCTCGGGACAGGGGGCGCGAAGACCCAGTACTTC. Protein product: CASSLGTGGAKTQYF.

This clonotype turned up a few times. The chain couples TRBV4-1 to TRBJ2-4; D remains ambiguous. The CDR3 runs to 14 residues. Germline CDR1 and CDR2: MGHRA and YSYEKL. The V end lost 6 bases, the J end lost 0 bases, and 9 bases lay between the germline ends. This chain's CDR3 is CASSSALAKNIQYF. The CDR3 DNA is TGCGCCAGCAGTTCGGCCCTAGCCAAAAACATTCAGTACTTC.

This clonotype turned up a few times. This chain joins TRBV5-1 and TRBJ1-1, with 7 bases fitting TRBD1. Trimming cost V 1 base and J 3 bases; bases outside gene matches: 9. The germline V gene encodes CDR1 SGHRS and CDR2 YFSETQ. The CDR3 consists of 16 residues. This CDR3 reads CASSLRATGVDTEAFF. DNA of the CDR3: TGCGCCAGCAGCTTGCGGGCAACAGGGGTGGACACTGAAGCTTTCTTT. Drawing the rest from reference TRBV5-1 and TRBJ1-1, the complete variable domain is KAGVTQTPRYLIKTRGQQVTLSCSPISGHRSVSWYQQTPGQGLQFLFEYFSETQRNKGNFPGRFSGRQFSNSRSEMNVSTLELGDSALYLCASSLRATGVDTEAFFGQGTRLTVV.

This clonotype occurred a few times. The gene calls are TRBV5-1 and TRBJ2-3; D not certain. V was clipped by 2 bases and J by 6 bases, with 10 bases between them. In germline, CDR1 is SGHRS, CDR2 YFSETQ. The CDR3 is 13 amino acids. CDR3 sequence: CASSLPEDDTQYF. The CDR3 nucleotides read TGCGCCAGCAGCTTACCCGAGGACGATACGCAGTATTTT.

This clonotype was seen a handful of times. The J gene is TRBJ2-3, the V gene TRBV6-4; D is unresolved. Trimming removed 4 bases at V and 5 bases at J, with 10 bases between. Per the germline V gene, CDR1 is MRHNA and CDR2 is SNTAGT. The CDR3 contains 13 residues. The CDR3 region is CASSGIVGDTQYF. The CDR3 region has the DNA TGTGCCAGCAGTGGGATAGTGGGAGATACGCAGTATTTT.

This clonotype was counted a few times. The chain is built from TRBV7-2 and TRBJ2-7, with 11 bases aligning to TRBD2. Germline lookup yields CDR1 SGHTA and CDR2 FQGNSA. J lost 0 bases, V lost 5 bases, and 6 bases had no gene match. This CDR3 has 16 amino acids. CDR3 nucleotides: TGTGCCAGCAGCCCCCGGACTAGCGGGTCCTCCTACGAGCAGTACTTC. Protein sequence: CASSPRTSGSSYEQYF.